This is a list of T cell receptor beta chains from one sample in a study of blood T cell repertoires in COVID-19. Profiling relied on immunoSEQ multiplex PCR, and the TCRdb table lists in-frame clones only, not all of them. The table includes hundreds of thousands of clones, about 91% detected once. The sample comprised peripheral blood. The source is a woman in her thirties with COVID-19, enrolled during active disease. The CDR3 runs from the conserved cysteine through the conserved F or W. Each record gives: D gene, J gene, clone size, V gene, CDR3 protein, CDR3 DNA. D genes are given only for firm matches. Part of the rows lack a size; the others show once, few, many or a class for expanded clones.

>.|TRBJ1-2|.|TRBV27
CASSLSGAWRGYTF
TGTGCCAGCAGTTTATCGGGGGCCTGGCGGGGCTACACCTTC
>TRBD1|TRBJ2-7|.|TRBV5-1
CASSRNQGQGSSYEQYF
TGCGCCAGCAGCCGCAACCAAGGACAGGGTTCCTCCTACGAGCAGTACTTC
>.|TRBJ2-3|.|TRBV27
CASSFASIDTDTQYF
TGTGCCAGCAGTTTTGCTAGCATTGACACAGATACGCAGTATTTT
>.|TRBJ2-3|.|TRBV6-7
CASSPRLSTDTQYF
TGTGCCAGCAGTCCACGACTGAGCACAGATACGCAGTATTTT
>.|TRBJ2-2|.|TRBV25-1
CASSVLGGTGELFF
TGTGCCAGCAGTGTTCTAGGAGGCACCGGGGAGCTGTTTTTT
>.|TRBJ2-2|.|TRBV6-2/TRBV6-3
CASSYLAAYTGELFF
TGTGCCAGCAGTTACCTGGCGGCCTACACCGGGGAGCTGTTTTTT
>TRBD1|TRBJ1-1|.|TRBV6-2/TRBV6-3
CASSFYRGGGTEAFF
TGTGCCAGCAGTTTTTACAGGGGTGGGGGCACTGAAGCTTTCTTT
>.|TRBJ2-5|once|TRBV5-1
CASSEEGAKTQYF
TGCGCCAGCAGCGAGGAGGGGGCAAAGACCCAGTACTTC
>.|TRBJ2-5|.|TRBV5-1
CASSFLSQGGETQYF
TGCGCCAGCAGCTTCCTTTCGCAGGGAGGAGAGACCCAGTACTTC
>.|TRBJ2-1|.|TRBV11-3
CASSLLVAVSYNEQFF
TGTGCCAGCAGCTTGTTGGTAGCGGTTTCCTACAATGAGCAGTTCTTC
>.|TRBJ1-6|few|TRBV12-3/TRBV12-4
CASKRTENSPLHF
TGTGCCAGCAAAAGGACTGAGAATTCACCCCTCCACTTT
>.|TRBJ2-2|.|TRBV6-1
CASSALRQVKNTGELFF
TGTGCCAGCAGTGCGCTAAGACAGGTGAAGAACACCGGGGAGCTGTTTTTT
>.|TRBJ1-3|.|TRBV11-2
CASSLEGRDTIYF
TGTGCCAGCAGCTTAGAGGGCCGCGACACCATATATTTT
>.|TRBJ1-2|.|TRBV5-6
CASSTMDSPYGYTF
TGTGCCAGCAGCACCATGGACAGCCCCTATGGCTACACCTTC
>.|TRBJ2-7|.|TRBV28
CASSLQGYEQYF
TGTGCCAGCAGTTTACAGGGCTACGAGCAGTACTTC
>TRBD2|TRBJ2-3|.|TRBV9
CASSVGSGGSTDTQYF
TGTGCCAGCAGCGTAGGTAGCGGGGGCAGCACAGATACGCAGTATTTT
>TRBD1|TRBJ2-7|once|TRBV7-9
CASSTGGDHYEQYF
TGTGCCAGCAGCACAGGGGGCGATCACTACGAGCAGTACTTC
>.|TRBJ1-2|.|TRBV7-9
CASTDLQGRHTF
TGTGCCAGCACCGACCTACAGGGCCGTCACACCTTC
>.|TRBJ1-5|.|TRBV21-1
CASSKARQGSYSNQPQHF
TGTGCCAGCAGCAAAGCGCGACAGGGGAGCTATAGCAATCAGCCCCAGCATTTT
>.|TRBJ2-1|.|TRBV7-8
CASSLEQGSYLGYEQFF
TGTGCCAGCAGCTTGGAACAGGGATCCTATTTGGGTTATGAGCAGTTCTTC
>TRBD1|TRBJ2-7|.|TRBV5-1
CASSLRDSTYEQYF
TGCGCCAGCAGCTTGAGGGACAGCACCTACGAGCAGTACTTC
>.|TRBJ2-7|.|TRBV14
CASSQWSGIRSYEQYF
TGTGCCAGCAGCCAATGGTCGGGGATAAGGTCCTACGAGCAGTACTTC
>.|TRBJ2-7|.|TRBV5-4
CASSLGGLTGVYEQYF
TGTGCCAGCAGCTTGGGGGGATTGACAGGAGTCTACGAGCAGTACTTC
>TRBD1|TRBJ2-3|once|TRBV19
CASSMTGPGTDTQYF
TGTGCCAGTAGTATGACAGGGCCGGGCACAGATACGCAGTATTTT
>.|TRBJ2-1|.|TRBV5-4
CASSLGGAVHNEQFF
TGTGCCAGCAGCTTGGGGGGAGCCGTGCACAATGAGCAGTTCTTC
>TRBD1|TRBJ2-3|.|TRBV5-1
CASSSGQAFTDTQYF
TGCGCCAGCAGCTCTGGACAGGCCTTCACAGATACGCAGTATTTT
>.|TRBJ2-6|few|TRBV4-3
CASSQGDSSSGANVLTF
TGCGCCAGCAGCCAAGGTGACAGTTCTTCTGGGGCCAACGTCCTGACTTTC
>.|TRBJ1-1|.|TRBV9
CASSVASTANTEAFF
TGTGCCAGCAGCGTAGCTTCGACAGCTAACACTGAAGCTTTCTTT
>.|TRBJ2-1|.|TRBV4-1
CASSQASGPVREQFF
TGCGCCAGCAGCCAAGCCAGCGGTCCGGTACGTGAGCAGTTCTTC
>.|TRBJ2-4|.|TRBV24-1
CATSATGQGNIQYF
TGTGCCACCAGTGCAACGGGACAAGGGAACATTCAGTACTTC
>.|TRBJ1-5|.|TRBV19
CASTRGRSNQPQHF
TGTGCCAGTACAAGGGGGAGAAGCAATCAGCCCCAGCATTTT
>.|TRBJ1-1|few|TRBV6-1
CASSEQGYTEAFF
TGTGCCAGCAGTGAACAGGGATACACTGAAGCTTTCTTT
>TRBD2|TRBJ2-2|.|TRBV9
CASSVSVSGSTGTGELFF
TGTGCCAGCAGCGTATCTGTTAGCGGGAGTACGGGCACCGGGGAGCTGTTTTTT
>.|TRBJ2-1|.|TRBV3-1/TRBV3-2
CASSQILSSYNEQFF
TGTGCCAGCAGCCAAATCCTGAGCTCCTACAATGAGCAGTTCTTC
>.|TRBJ1-5|.|TRBV6-2/TRBV6-3
CASSYARGNQPQHF
TGTGCCAGCAGTTACGCCAGGGGCAATCAGCCCCAGCATTTT